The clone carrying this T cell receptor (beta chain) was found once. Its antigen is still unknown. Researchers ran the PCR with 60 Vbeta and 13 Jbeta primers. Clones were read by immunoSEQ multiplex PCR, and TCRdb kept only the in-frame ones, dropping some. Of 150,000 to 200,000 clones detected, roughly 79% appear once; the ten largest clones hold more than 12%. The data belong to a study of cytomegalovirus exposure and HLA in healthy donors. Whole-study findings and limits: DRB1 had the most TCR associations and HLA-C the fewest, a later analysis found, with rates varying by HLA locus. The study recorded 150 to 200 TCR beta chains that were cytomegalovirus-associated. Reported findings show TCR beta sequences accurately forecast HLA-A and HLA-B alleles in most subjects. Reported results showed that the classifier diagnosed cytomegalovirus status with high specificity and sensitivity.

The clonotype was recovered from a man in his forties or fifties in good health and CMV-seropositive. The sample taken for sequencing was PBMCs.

CDR3: CASWGGVGNQPQHF. CDR3 bases: TGTGCCAGCTGGGGGGGTGTGGGCAATCAGCCCCAGCATTTT. The chain joins TRBV6-5 to TRBJ1-5; D might be TRBD1 (5 bases). Germline V lookup: CDR1 MNHEY, CDR2 SVGAGI. The CDR3 has 14 amino acids. Deletions cut 8 bases from V and 2 bases from J, with 13 bases between.